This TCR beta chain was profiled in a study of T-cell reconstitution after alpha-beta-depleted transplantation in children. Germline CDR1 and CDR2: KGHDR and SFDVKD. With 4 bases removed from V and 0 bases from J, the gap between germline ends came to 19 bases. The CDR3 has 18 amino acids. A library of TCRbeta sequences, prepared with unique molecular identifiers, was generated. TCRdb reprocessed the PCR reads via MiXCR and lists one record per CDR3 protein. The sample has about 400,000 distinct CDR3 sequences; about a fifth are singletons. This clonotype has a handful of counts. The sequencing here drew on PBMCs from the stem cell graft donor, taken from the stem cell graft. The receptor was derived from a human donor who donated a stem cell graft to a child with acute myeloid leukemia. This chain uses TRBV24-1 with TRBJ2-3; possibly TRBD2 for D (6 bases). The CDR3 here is CATSDRRVDPLSTDTQYF. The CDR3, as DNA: TGTGCCACCAGTGACCGGAGGGTCGATCCCCTTAGCACAGATACGCAGTATTTT.